These 5 T cell receptor beta chains share one sample of origin, sequenced in a study of cytomegalovirus exposure and HLA in healthy donors. It was with 60 Vbeta and 13 Jbeta primers that the PCR ran. Generated by immunoSEQ multiplex PCR, the TCRdb table keeps only in-frame clones and is missing some. The data contain tens of thousands of clones, roughly a tenth of them singletons. The source material was PBMCs. These receptors were taken from a man between 60 and 70 years old in good health and CMV-seropositive.

This clone was seen a handful of times. This sequence joins TRBV6-5 and TRBJ1-1, with D maybe TRBD1 (6 bases). The germline V gene encodes CDR1 MNHEY and CDR2 SVGAGI. V was pared by 0 bases and J by 9 bases, with 14 bases between. The CDR3 has 14 residues. This CDR3 is CASSYSQPGHKAFF. The CDR3 coding sequence is TGTGCCAGCAGTTACTCACAACCGGGACATAAAGCTTTCTTT.

This clone has a handful of counts. The V gene is TRBV19, the J gene TRBJ2-2, with D perhaps TRBD2 (7 bases). The germline gives CDR1 LNHDA, CDR2 SQIVND (reference sequence). V was pared by 4 bases and J by 5 bases, with 29 bases between. The CDR3 covers 20 residues. The CDR3 region has the DNA TGTGCCAGTAGTACCTCAGGAAGCGGGAAGGGGGGTGGATGGACCGGGGAGCTGTTTTTT. It is translated as CASSTSGSGKGGGWTGELFF.

This clone was counted between two and nine times. The chain joins TRBV6-1 to TRBJ2-2; the D is unclear. This CDR3 is 14 amino acids long. Trimming removed 5 bases from V and 7 bases from J, with 14 bases in between. Germline CDR1 reads MNHNS; CDR2 reads SASEGT. CDR3 sequence reads: CASSTRQAIGELFF. CDR3 bases: TGTGCCAGCAGTACCCGCCAGGCTATCGGGGAGCTGTTTTTT.

This clone was observed a few times. The chain employs TRBV5-6 and TRBJ2-7; TRBD2 matches 9 bases. The junction had 19 bases not matched to a gene; V was cut back by 2 bases and J by 7 bases. Germline V gene sequence: CDR1 SGHDT, CDR2 YYEEEE. This CDR3 contains 18 residues. CDR3 sequence (DNA): TGTGCCAGCAGCTTCAGATTCCCCGGGACTAGCCGTTTAGGGGAGCAGTACGTC. It is translated as CASSFRFPGTSRLGEQYV.

This chain connects TRBV19 to TRBJ1-1, with D maybe TRBD1 (5 bases). This CDR3 spans 13 amino acids. CDR1 LNHDA and CDR2 SQIVND come from the germline V gene (reference sequence). Between the trimmed V and J ends, which lost 1 base and 5 bases, there was a span of 8 bases. In nucleotides, the CDR3 is TGTGCCAGTAGTATAGTGGGGGGAACTGAAGCTTTCTTT. Translation gives CASSIVGGTEAFF.